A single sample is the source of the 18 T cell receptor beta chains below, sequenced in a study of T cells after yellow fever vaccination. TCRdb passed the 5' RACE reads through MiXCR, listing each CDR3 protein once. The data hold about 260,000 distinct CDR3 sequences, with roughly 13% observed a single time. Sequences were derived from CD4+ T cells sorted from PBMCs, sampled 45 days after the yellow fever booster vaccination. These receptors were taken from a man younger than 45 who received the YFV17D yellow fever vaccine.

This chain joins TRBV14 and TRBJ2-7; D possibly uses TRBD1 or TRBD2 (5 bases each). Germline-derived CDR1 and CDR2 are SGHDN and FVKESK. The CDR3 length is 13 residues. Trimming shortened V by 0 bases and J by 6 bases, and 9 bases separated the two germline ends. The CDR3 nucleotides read TGTGCCAGCAGCCAAGATATTGGGACCGAGCAGTACTTC. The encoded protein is CASSQDIGTEQYF.

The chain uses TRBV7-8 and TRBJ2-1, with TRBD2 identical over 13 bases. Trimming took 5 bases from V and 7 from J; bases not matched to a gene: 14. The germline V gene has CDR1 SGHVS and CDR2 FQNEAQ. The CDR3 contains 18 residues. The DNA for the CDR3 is TGTGCCAGCAGCACACTAGCGGGAGGGAACGTCGTCAGGAATGAGCAGTTCTTC. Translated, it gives CASSTLAGGNVVRNEQFF.

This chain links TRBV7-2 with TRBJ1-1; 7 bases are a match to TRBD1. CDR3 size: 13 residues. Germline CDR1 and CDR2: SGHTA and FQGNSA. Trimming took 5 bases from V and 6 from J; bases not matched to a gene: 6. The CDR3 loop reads CASSKNRGAEAFF. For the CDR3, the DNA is TGTGCCAGCAGCAAGAACAGGGGCGCTGAAGCTTTCTTT.

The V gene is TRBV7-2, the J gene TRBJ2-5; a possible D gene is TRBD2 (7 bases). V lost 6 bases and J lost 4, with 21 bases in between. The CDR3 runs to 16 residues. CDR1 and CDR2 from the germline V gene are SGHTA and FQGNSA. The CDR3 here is CASSWEGGRLGETQYF. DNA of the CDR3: TGTGCCAGCAGTTGGGAGGGGGGCAGGTTGGGAGAGACCCAGTACTTC.

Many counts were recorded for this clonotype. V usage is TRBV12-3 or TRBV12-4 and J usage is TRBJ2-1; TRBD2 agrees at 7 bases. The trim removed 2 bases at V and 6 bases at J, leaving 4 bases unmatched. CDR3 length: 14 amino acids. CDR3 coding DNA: TGTGCCAGCAGTTTAAGTCTAGCGGTCAATGAGCAGTTCTTC. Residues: CASSLSLAVNEQFF.

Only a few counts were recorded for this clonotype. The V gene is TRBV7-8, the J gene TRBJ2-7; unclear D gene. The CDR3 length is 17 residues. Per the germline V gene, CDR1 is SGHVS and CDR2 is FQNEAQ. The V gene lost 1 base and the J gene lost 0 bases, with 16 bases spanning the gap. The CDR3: CASSLDAVSVSSYEQYF. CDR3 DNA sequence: TGTGCCAGCAGCTTAGATGCGGTCTCCGTGAGCTCCTACGAGCAGTACTTC.

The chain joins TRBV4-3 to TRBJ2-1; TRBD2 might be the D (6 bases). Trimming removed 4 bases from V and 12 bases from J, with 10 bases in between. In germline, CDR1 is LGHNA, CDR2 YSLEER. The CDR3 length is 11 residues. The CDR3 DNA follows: TGCGCCAGCAGCCGCTCGGGAGTGCAGTTCTTC. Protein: CASSRSGVQFF.

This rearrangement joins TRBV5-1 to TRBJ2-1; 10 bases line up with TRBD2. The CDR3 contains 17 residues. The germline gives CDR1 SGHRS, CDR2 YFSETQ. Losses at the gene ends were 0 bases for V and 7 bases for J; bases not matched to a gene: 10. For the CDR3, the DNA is TGCGCCAGCAGCTTGGCCCGGGATAGCGGGAGGTTAAATGAGCAGTTCTTC. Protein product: CASSLARDSGRLNEQFF.

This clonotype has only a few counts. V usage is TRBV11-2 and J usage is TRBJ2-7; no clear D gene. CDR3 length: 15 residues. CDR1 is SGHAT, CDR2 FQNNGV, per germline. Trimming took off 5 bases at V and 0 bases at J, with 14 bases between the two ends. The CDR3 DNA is TGTGCCAGCAGCCCGCGTGGTCGAGGCTCCTACGAGCAGTACTTC. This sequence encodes CASSPRGRGSYEQYF.

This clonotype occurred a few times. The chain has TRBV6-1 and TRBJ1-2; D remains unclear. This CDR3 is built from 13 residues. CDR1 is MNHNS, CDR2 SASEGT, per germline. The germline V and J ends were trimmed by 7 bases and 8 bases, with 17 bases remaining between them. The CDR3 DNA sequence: TGTGCCAGCACCTCACTTATCGGTACGGGCTACACCTTC. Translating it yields CASTSLIGTGYTF.

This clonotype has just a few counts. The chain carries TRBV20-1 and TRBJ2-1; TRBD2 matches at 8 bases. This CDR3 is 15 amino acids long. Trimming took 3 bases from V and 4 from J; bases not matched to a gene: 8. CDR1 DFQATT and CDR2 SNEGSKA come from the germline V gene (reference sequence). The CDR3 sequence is CSASNTGGQYNEQFF. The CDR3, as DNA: TGCAGTGCTAGCAATACGGGAGGGCAATACAATGAGCAGTTCTTC.

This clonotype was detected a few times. CDR3: CSVPTGALETQYF. In nucleotides, the CDR3 is TGCAGCGTACCGACAGGGGCTCTTGAGACCCAGTACTTC. V is TRBV29-1 and J is TRBJ2-5, with 8 nucleotides matching TRBD1. CDR1 is SQVTM, CDR2 ANQGSEA, per germline. Trimming took 6 bases from V and 5 from J; bases not matched to a gene: 8. The CDR3 extends over 13 amino acids.

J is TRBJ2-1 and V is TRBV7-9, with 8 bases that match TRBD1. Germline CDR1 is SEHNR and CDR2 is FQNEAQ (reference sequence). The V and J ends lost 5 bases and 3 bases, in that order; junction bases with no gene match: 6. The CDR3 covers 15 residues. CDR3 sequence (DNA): TGTGCCAGCAGCCAGCAGGGGGCTAACTACAATGAGCAGTTCTTC. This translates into CASSQQGANYNEQFF. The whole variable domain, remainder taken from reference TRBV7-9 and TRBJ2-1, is DTGVSQNPRHKITKRGQNVTFRCDPISEHNRLYWYRQTLGQGPEFLTYFQNEAQLEKSRLLSDRFSAERPKGSFSTLEIQRTEQGDSAMYLCASSQQGANYNEQFFGPGTRLTVL.

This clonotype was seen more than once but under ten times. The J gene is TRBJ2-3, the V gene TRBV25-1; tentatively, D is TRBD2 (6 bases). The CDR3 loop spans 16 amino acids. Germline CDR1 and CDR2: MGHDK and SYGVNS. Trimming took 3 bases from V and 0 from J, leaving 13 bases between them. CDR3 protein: CASSDSSTRSTDTQYF. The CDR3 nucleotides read TGTGCCAGCAGTGATTCCTCGACTAGAAGCACAGATACGCAGTATTTT. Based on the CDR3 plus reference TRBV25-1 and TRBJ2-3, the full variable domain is EADIYQTPRYLVIGTGKKITLECSQTMGHDKMYWYQQDPGMELHLIHYSYGVNSTEKGDLSSESTVSRIRTEHFPLTLESARPSHTSQYLCASSDSSTRSTDTQYFGPGTRLTVL.

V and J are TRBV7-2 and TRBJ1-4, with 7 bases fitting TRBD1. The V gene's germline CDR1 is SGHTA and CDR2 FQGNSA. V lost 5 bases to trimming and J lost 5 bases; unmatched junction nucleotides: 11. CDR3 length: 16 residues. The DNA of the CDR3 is TGTGCCAGCAGCCCTACCCCGGGACAGAGGAATGAAAAACTGTTTTTT. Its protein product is CASSPTPGQRNEKLFF.

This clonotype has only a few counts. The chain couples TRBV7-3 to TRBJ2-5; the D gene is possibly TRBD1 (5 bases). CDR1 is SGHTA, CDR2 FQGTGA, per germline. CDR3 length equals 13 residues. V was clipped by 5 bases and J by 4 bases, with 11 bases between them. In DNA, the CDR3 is TGTGCCAGCAGCACGTGGGGCGGAGAGACCCAGTACTTC. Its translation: CASSTWGGETQYF.

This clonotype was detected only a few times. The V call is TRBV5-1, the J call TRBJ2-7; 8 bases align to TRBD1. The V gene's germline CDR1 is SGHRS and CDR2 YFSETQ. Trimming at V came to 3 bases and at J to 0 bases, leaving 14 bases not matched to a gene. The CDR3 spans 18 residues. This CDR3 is CASSSEGRQGSSSYEQYF. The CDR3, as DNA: TGCGCCAGCAGCTCAGAGGGTCGACAGGGGTCGAGCTCCTACGAGCAGTACTTC.

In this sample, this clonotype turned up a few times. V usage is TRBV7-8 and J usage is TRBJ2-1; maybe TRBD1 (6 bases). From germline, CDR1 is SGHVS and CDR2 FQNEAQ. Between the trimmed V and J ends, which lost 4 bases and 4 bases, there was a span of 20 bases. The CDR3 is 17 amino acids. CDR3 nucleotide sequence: TGTGCCAGCAGCTCCCTAAAGGGGGTTGTACCATACAATGAGCAGTTCTTC. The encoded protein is CASSSLKGVVPYNEQFF.